A selection of T cell receptor beta chains follows, all from one sample in a study of blood T cell repertoires in COVID-19. The method was immunoSEQ multiplex PCR; TCRdb's version includes in-frame clones alone and lacks a portion of them. The sample carries about 180,000 clones, roughly 84% recorded once. The sequencing sample was made of peripheral blood. The receptor source for this set is a woman aged 80 or older with acute or convalescent COVID-19. Each CDR3 is given with its conserved first and last residue. Fields, in order: D gene, J gene, V gene, clone size, CDR3 DNA, CDR3 protein. A D gene is named only where the DNA matches it firmly. Some rows have no size entry. The others give once, few or many, or a class for an expanded clone.

D gene: -
J gene: TRBJ1-2
V gene: TRBV7-9
clone size: -
CDR3 DNA: TGTGCCAGCACCCTCTTGGGGGGGAATGGCTACACCTTC
CDR3 protein: CASTLLGGNGYTF

D gene: -
J gene: TRBJ2-1
V gene: TRBV4-1
clone size: -
CDR3 DNA: TGCGCCAGCAGCCAGTCTCAGTACAATGAGCAGTTCTTC
CDR3 protein: CASSQSQYNEQFF

D gene: TRBD1
J gene: TRBJ2-1
V gene: TRBV29-1
clone size: -
CDR3 DNA: TGCAGCGGCGAGGCCGGGACAGGGCCCTACAATGAGCAGTTCTTC
CDR3 protein: CSGEAGTGPYNEQFF

D gene: -
J gene: TRBJ1-1
V gene: TRBV15
clone size: -
CDR3 DNA: TGTGCCACCAGCAGAGGACTTGAAGCTTTCTTT
CDR3 protein: CATSRGLEAFF

D gene: -
J gene: TRBJ2-7
V gene: TRBV12-3/TRBV12-4
clone size: -
CDR3 DNA: TGTGCCAGCAGCCTATTCCACGAGCAGTACTTC
CDR3 protein: CASSLFHEQYF

D gene: -
J gene: TRBJ1-1
V gene: TRBV6-6
clone size: -
CDR3 DNA: TGTGCCACCTCCCCTAGATCCCATGAAGCTTTCTTT
CDR3 protein: CATSPRSHEAFF

D gene: -
J gene: TRBJ1-2
V gene: TRBV2
clone size: -
CDR3 DNA: TGTGCCAGCAGTAACTTGGACTATGGCTACACCTTC
CDR3 protein: CASSNLDYGYTF

D gene: TRBD1
J gene: TRBJ1-5
V gene: TRBV18
clone size: -
CDR3 DNA: TGTGCCAGCTCAGGGACAGGGGGTGGAAGCAATCAGCCCCAGCATTTT
CDR3 protein: CASSGTGGGSNQPQHF

D gene: TRBD1
J gene: TRBJ1-2
V gene: TRBV11-2
clone size: once
CDR3 DNA: TGTGCCAGCAGCTTAGCGACCGGGACAGGGGCCTCTGGCTACACCTTC
CDR3 protein: CASSLATGTGASGYTF

D gene: -
J gene: TRBJ1-1
V gene: TRBV11-2
clone size: once
CDR3 DNA: TGTGCCAGCAGCTTAGCTCGACAGGCTGGCTTCTTT
CDR3 protein: CASSLARQAGFF

D gene: -
J gene: TRBJ2-3
V gene: TRBV11-2
clone size: -
CDR3 DNA: TGTGCCAGCAGCTCCGGGACTTCAACAGATACGCAGTATTTT
CDR3 protein: CASSSGTSTDTQYF

D gene: TRBD1
J gene: TRBJ2-7
V gene: TRBV18
clone size: -
CDR3 DNA: TGTGCCAGCTCACTCCGGACAGGGATGAACGAGCAGTACTTC
CDR3 protein: CASSLRTGMNEQYF

D gene: -
J gene: TRBJ1-1
V gene: TRBV7-9
clone size: once
CDR3 DNA: TGTGCCAGCAGCTCTGTTTCCGTTGCTGAAGCTTTCTTT
CDR3 protein: CASSSVSVAEAFF

D gene: -
J gene: TRBJ2-1
V gene: TRBV5-8
clone size: -
CDR3 DNA: TGTGCCAGCAGGTACCAGGGGTTCTCCTACAATGAGCAGTTCTTC
CDR3 protein: CASRYQGFSYNEQFF

D gene: -
J gene: TRBJ1-5
V gene: TRBV3-1/TRBV3-2
clone size: -
CDR3 DNA: TGTGCCAGCAGCGAGAGCGGGTTTAGCAATCAGCCCCAGCATTTT
CDR3 protein: CASSESGFSNQPQHF

D gene: TRBD1
J gene: TRBJ1-2
V gene: TRBV30
clone size: -
CDR3 DNA: TGTGCCTGGACGTCCTGGACAGGGGTTCCGATAAACTATGGCTACACCTTC
CDR3 protein: CAWTSWTGVPINYGYTF

D gene: -
J gene: TRBJ2-3
V gene: TRBV19
clone size: -
CDR3 DNA: TGTGCCAGTAGTTCCCGGGGGGCATTCAGCACAGATACGCAGTATTTT
CDR3 protein: CASSSRGAFSTDTQYF

D gene: TRBD1
J gene: TRBJ1-5
V gene: TRBV19
clone size: -
CDR3 DNA: TGTGCCAGTAGTAGAACAGGGGGATATCAGCCCCAGCATTTT
CDR3 protein: CASSRTGGYQPQHF

D gene: TRBD2
J gene: TRBJ2-1
V gene: TRBV30
clone size: -
CDR3 DNA: TGTGCCTGGGTAGCGGGAGGGCCCTGGAATGAGCAGTTCTTC
CDR3 protein: CAWVAGGPWNEQFF

D gene: TRBD1
J gene: TRBJ1-5
V gene: TRBV18
clone size: -
CDR3 DNA: TGTGCCAGCTCACTACTTGGAGGGGGCGGACAGCCCCAGCATTTT
CDR3 protein: CASSLLGGGGQPQHF

D gene: -
J gene: TRBJ1-1
V gene: TRBV5-1
clone size: -
CDR3 DNA: TGCGCCAGCAGCCAACAGGGCCTGAACACTGAAGCTTTCTTT
CDR3 protein: CASSQQGLNTEAFF

D gene: -
J gene: TRBJ1-6
V gene: TRBV6-5
clone size: -
CDR3 DNA: TGTGCCAGCACGTGGGGGACAAATTCACCCCTCCACTTT
CDR3 protein: CASTWGTNSPLHF

D gene: TRBD1
J gene: TRBJ1-3
V gene: TRBV4-1
clone size: few
CDR3 DNA: TGCGCCAGCAGCCAAGATTTACCGTCAGGGGGTGGAAACACCATATATTTT
CDR3 protein: CASSQDLPSGGGNTIYF

D gene: -
J gene: TRBJ1-3
V gene: TRBV12-3/TRBV12-4
clone size: -
CDR3 DNA: TGTGCCAGCAGTTTGGCGGGAGTGAACACCATATATTTT
CDR3 protein: CASSLAGVNTIYF

D gene: TRBD1
J gene: TRBJ2-3
V gene: TRBV29-1
clone size: -
CDR3 DNA: TGCAGCGGAGGGACCGGACAGGGGACGGATACGCAGTATTTT
CDR3 protein: CSGGTGQGTDTQYF

D gene: -
J gene: TRBJ2-1
V gene: TRBV1
clone size: -
CDR3 DNA: TGCACCAGCAGCCAATCGCCAGGGAACAATGAGCAGTTCTTC
CDR3 protein: CTSSQSPGNNEQFF

D gene: TRBD2
J gene: TRBJ2-5
V gene: TRBV9
clone size: -
CDR3 DNA: TGTGCCAGCAGCGGTAGCGGGGGATACCAAGAGACCCAGTACTTC
CDR3 protein: CASSGSGGYQETQYF

D gene: TRBD1
J gene: TRBJ2-4
V gene: TRBV5-1
clone size: -
CDR3 DNA: TGCGCCAGCAGCCCGGGACAGGGAGGTTTTTTAGCGTACTTC
CDR3 protein: CASSPGQGGFLAYF

D gene: TRBD1
J gene: TRBJ1-3
V gene: TRBV14
clone size: -
CDR3 DNA: TGTGCCAGCAGCCTCAGGGGGCGGCTGAACACCATATATTTT
CDR3 protein: CASSLRGRLNTIYF

D gene: TRBD1
J gene: TRBJ1-1
V gene: TRBV18
clone size: -
CDR3 DNA: TGTGCCAGCTCACTCGGACAGGATCCCACTGAAGCTTTCTTT
CDR3 protein: CASSLGQDPTEAFF

D gene: TRBD1
J gene: TRBJ1-6
V gene: TRBV3-1/TRBV3-2
clone size: -
CDR3 DNA: TGTGCCAGCAGCCAAGTGGACAGGGAAATTGATAATTCACCCCTCCACTTT
CDR3 protein: CASSQVDREIDNSPLHF

D gene: TRBD2
J gene: TRBJ2-7
V gene: TRBV2
clone size: -
CDR3 DNA: TGTGCCAGCAGTGCTAGCGGCGAGCAGTACTTC
CDR3 protein: CASSASGEQYF

D gene: -
J gene: TRBJ2-4
V gene: TRBV5-8
clone size: -
CDR3 DNA: TGTGCCAGCAGCCCCAGAGGCATTCAGTACTTC
CDR3 protein: CASSPRGIQYF

D gene: -
J gene: TRBJ2-7
V gene: TRBV6-6
clone size: -
CDR3 DNA: TGTGCCAGCAGTTACCCGGGACAAACATACGAGCAGTACTTC
CDR3 protein: CASSYPGQTYEQYF

D gene: -
J gene: TRBJ1-6
V gene: TRBV19
clone size: -
CDR3 DNA: TGTGCCAGTAGTATATGGGAGGATAATTCACCCCTCCACTTT
CDR3 protein: CASSIWEDNSPLHF

D gene: TRBD2
J gene: TRBJ2-3
V gene: TRBV4-2
clone size: -
CDR3 DNA: TGTGCCAGCAGCCAAGAATTGAGCGGGGGCTTCACAGATACGCAGTATTTT
CDR3 protein: CASSQELSGGFTDTQYF

D gene: -
J gene: TRBJ2-5
V gene: TRBV4-3
clone size: once
CDR3 DNA: TGCGCCAGCAGCCAAGGGCAAGGCAGGGAATTTGGAGAGACCCAGTACTTC
CDR3 protein: CASSQGQGREFGETQYF

D gene: -
J gene: TRBJ1-1
V gene: TRBV28
clone size: -
CDR3 DNA: TGTGCCAGCAGTTTCCCGGGGGTGAGGAACACTGAAGCTTTCTTT
CDR3 protein: CASSFPGVRNTEAFF

D gene: -
J gene: TRBJ1-2
V gene: TRBV7-8
clone size: -
CDR3 DNA: TGTGCCAGCAGCCCCCAGGGGCAGGCGAACTATGGCTACACCTTC
CDR3 protein: CASSPQGQANYGYTF

D gene: TRBD2
J gene: TRBJ2-5
V gene: TRBV12-5
clone size: -
CDR3 DNA: TGTGCTAGTGGGTGGACTAGCGGGGGCCAAGAGACCCAGTACTTC
CDR3 protein: CASGWTSGGQETQYF

D gene: -
J gene: TRBJ2-6
V gene: TRBV7-2
clone size: -
CDR3 DNA: TGTGCCGGTACAGGCTTGTGGACGGATTACTCTGGGGCCAACGTCCTGACTTTC
CDR3 protein: CAGTGLWTDYSGANVLTF

D gene: -
J gene: TRBJ1-1
V gene: TRBV5-1
clone size: -
CDR3 DNA: TGCGCCAGCAGCTCCGGTCGGGGAGAGGGCACTGAAGCTTTCTTT
CDR3 protein: CASSSGRGEGTEAFF

D gene: TRBD1
J gene: TRBJ1-2
V gene: TRBV4-2
clone size: -
CDR3 DNA: TGTGCCAGCAGCCAGACAGGGGGTTTGTATGGCTACACCTTC
CDR3 protein: CASSQTGGLYGYTF

D gene: TRBD2
J gene: TRBJ2-1
V gene: TRBV5-1
clone size: -
CDR3 DNA: TGCGCCAGCAGCTTGGGACTAGCGGGAGGAGATGAGCAGTTCTTC
CDR3 protein: CASSLGLAGGDEQFF

D gene: -
J gene: TRBJ2-5
V gene: TRBV2
clone size: -
CDR3 DNA: TGTGCCAGCAGTGAACGCGGGTATCGGGGGTACTTC
CDR3 protein: CASSERGYRGYF

D gene: TRBD1
J gene: TRBJ1-4
V gene: TRBV4-3
clone size: once
CDR3 DNA: TGCGCCAGCAGCCAAGAGGGGTCCGGGACAGGGGTCATAGTTGCAACTAATGAAAAACTGTTTTTT
CDR3 protein: CASSQEGSGTGVIVATNEKLFF

D gene: TRBD2
J gene: TRBJ2-7
V gene: TRBV6-5
clone size: -
CDR3 DNA: TGTGCCAGCAGTTACGGGGGGGGGACCGAGCAGTACTTC
CDR3 protein: CASSYGGGTEQYF

D gene: TRBD1
J gene: TRBJ2-7
V gene: TRBV6-2/TRBV6-3
clone size: once
CDR3 DNA: TGTGCCAGCAGTTACTCCGAGACAGGGGGCAGTGAGCAGTACTTC
CDR3 protein: CASSYSETGGSEQYF

D gene: TRBD1
J gene: TRBJ1-4
V gene: TRBV12-3/TRBV12-4
clone size: -
CDR3 DNA: TGTGCCAGCAGCCGACAGGGTACTGAAAAACTGTTTTTT
CDR3 protein: CASSRQGTEKLFF

D gene: TRBD1
J gene: TRBJ1-2
V gene: TRBV14
clone size: -
CDR3 DNA: TGTGCCAGCAGCCGGGACAGGGTCGGCTACACCTTC
CDR3 protein: CASSRDRVGYTF

D gene: TRBD1
J gene: TRBJ1-2
V gene: TRBV15
clone size: -
CDR3 DNA: TGTGCCACCAGGGAGGCGGACAGGGGGCGCCGGGGCTATGGCTACACCTTC
CDR3 protein: CATREADRGRRGYGYTF

D gene: TRBD2
J gene: TRBJ2-3
V gene: TRBV30
clone size: -
CDR3 DNA: TGTGCCTGGAGTCGAATAGCGGGAGGATTGGGCACAGATACGCAGTATTTT
CDR3 protein: CAWSRIAGGLGTDTQYF

D gene: -
J gene: TRBJ2-3
V gene: TRBV7-2
clone size: -
CDR3 DNA: TGTGCCAGCAGCTTGGGCTATAATGTGGATACGCAGTATTTT
CDR3 protein: CASSLGYNVDTQYF

D gene: TRBD1
J gene: TRBJ2-5
V gene: TRBV5-4
clone size: -
CDR3 DNA: TGTGCCAGCAGCTCAGGGGGCCAAGAGACCCAGTACTTC
CDR3 protein: CASSSGGQETQYF

D gene: TRBD1
J gene: TRBJ2-1
V gene: TRBV5-1
clone size: -
CDR3 DNA: TGCGCCAGCAGCATTGGTGGGACAGGGTACCACAATGAGCAGTTCTTC
CDR3 protein: CASSIGGTGYHNEQFF

D gene: -
J gene: TRBJ2-3
V gene: TRBV10-3
clone size: -
CDR3 DNA: TGTGCCATCAGTGAAGGTAGCGCTACAGATACGCAGTATTTT
CDR3 protein: CAISEGSATDTQYF

D gene: TRBD1
J gene: TRBJ1-3
V gene: TRBV12-5
clone size: -
CDR3 DNA: TGTGCTAGTGGTTTGAACAGGGGAGGTGGAAACACCATATATTTT
CDR3 protein: CASGLNRGGGNTIYF

D gene: TRBD2
J gene: TRBJ2-3
V gene: TRBV10-3
clone size: -
CDR3 DNA: TGTGCCATCAGTCTCACCGGGACTAGCGGAACAGATACGCAGTATTTT
CDR3 protein: CAISLTGTSGTDTQYF

D gene: -
J gene: TRBJ1-3
V gene: TRBV2
clone size: -
CDR3 DNA: TGTGCCAGCACGCTCGGGGGAGGCATCGGAAACACCATATATTTT
CDR3 protein: CASTLGGGIGNTIYF

D gene: -
J gene: TRBJ1-5
V gene: TRBV7-2
clone size: -
CDR3 DNA: TGTGCCAGCGGACAGTGGGAGAATCAGCCCCAGCATTTT
CDR3 protein: CASGQWENQPQHF